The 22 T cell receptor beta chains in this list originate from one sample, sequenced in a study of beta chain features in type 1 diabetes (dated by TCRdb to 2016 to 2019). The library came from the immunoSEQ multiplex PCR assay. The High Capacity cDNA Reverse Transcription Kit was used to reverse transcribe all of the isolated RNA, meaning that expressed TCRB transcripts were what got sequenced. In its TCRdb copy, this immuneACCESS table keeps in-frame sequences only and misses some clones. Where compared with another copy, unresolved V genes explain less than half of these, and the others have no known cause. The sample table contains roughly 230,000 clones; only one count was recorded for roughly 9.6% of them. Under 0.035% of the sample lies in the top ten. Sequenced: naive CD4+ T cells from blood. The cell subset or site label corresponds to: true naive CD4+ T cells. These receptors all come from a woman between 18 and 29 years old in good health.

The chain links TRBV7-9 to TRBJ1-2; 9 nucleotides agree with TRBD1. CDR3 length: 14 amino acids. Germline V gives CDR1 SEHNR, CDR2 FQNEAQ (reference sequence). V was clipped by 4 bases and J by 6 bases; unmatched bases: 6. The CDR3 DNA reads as TGTGCCAGCAGCTGGGGACAGGGCGTCAATGGCTACACCTTC. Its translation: CASSWGQGVNGYTF.

For the CDR3, the DNA is TGTGCCTGGAGTAGGCAGGGGGCCTACGAGCAGTACTTC. It yields the protein CAWSRQGAYEQYF. This chain links TRBV30 with TRBJ2-7; TRBD1 aligns across 7 bases. Trimming took 2 bases from V and 2 from J; bases not matched to a gene: 3. Germline V gene sequence: CDR1 GTSNPN, CDR2 SVGIG (reference sequence). The CDR3 loop spans 13 amino acids.

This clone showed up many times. Written as DNA, the CDR3 is TGCGCCAGCAGCTTGGCCCGAATGCTGGAGCAGTACTTC. Translated, it gives CASSLARMLEQYF. The rearrangement links TRBV4-1 to TRBJ2-7; D gene unclear. Between the trimmed V and J ends, which lost 5 bases and 7 bases, there was a span of 15 bases. This CDR3 has 13 amino acids. Germline V gives CDR1 MGHRA, CDR2 YSYEKL.

The CDR3 coding sequence is TGTGCCAGCAGCGCAGGGTACAGAAACTACGAGCAGTACTTC. Amino acid sequence: CASSAGYRNYEQYF. V and J are TRBV9 and TRBJ2-7, with a weak D call TRBD1 (5 bases). CDR1 and CDR2 (germline): SGDLS, YYNGEE. The CDR3 has 14 residues. Trimming pared 3 bases from V and 3 bases from J, leaving 13 bases between.

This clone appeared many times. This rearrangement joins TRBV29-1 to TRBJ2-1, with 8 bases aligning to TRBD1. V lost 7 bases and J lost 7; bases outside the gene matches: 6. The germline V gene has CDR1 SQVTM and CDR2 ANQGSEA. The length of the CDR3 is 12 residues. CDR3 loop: CSGGQGSNEQFF. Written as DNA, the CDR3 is TGCAGCGGTGGACAGGGTTCGAATGAGCAGTTCTTC.

CDR3 in DNA: TGTGCCTGGGCGGCAGGGCGGATAAACACCGGGGAGCTGTTTTTT. Protein: CAWAAGRINTGELFF. The chain employs TRBV30 and TRBJ2-2; D is perhaps TRBD1 (5 bases). Germline values: CDR1 GTSNPN, CDR2 SVGIG (reference sequence). There are 15 residues in the CDR3. V was trimmed by 5 bases and J by 2 bases, leaving 15 bases between them.

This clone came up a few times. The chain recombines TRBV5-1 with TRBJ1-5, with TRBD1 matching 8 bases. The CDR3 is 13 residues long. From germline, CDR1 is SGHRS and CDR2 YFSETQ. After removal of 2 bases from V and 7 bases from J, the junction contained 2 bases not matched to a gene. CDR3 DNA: TGCGCCAGCAGCTTACAGGGGGACCAGCCCCAGCATTTT. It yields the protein CASSLQGDQPQHF.

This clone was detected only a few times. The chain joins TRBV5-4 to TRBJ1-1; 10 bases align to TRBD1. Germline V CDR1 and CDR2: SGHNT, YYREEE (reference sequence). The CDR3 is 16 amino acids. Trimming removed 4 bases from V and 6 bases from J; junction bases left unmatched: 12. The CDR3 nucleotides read TGTGCCAGCAGCCTGCGGACAGGGGGACCCCCAGCTGAAGCTTTCTTT. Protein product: CASSLRTGGPPAEAFF.

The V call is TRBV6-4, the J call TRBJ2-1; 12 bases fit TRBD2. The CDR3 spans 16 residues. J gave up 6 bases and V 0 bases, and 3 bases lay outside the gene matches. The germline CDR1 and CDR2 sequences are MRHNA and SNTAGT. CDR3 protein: CASSDSTSGGVNEQFF. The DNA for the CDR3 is TGTGCCAGCAGTGACTCGACTAGCGGGGGAGTCAATGAGCAGTTCTTC.

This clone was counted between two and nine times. The CDR3 DNA reads as TGTGCCAGCAGCGTAGGGCCCGCGGCCACCAACTATGGCTACACCTTC. It is translated as CASSVGPAATNYGYTF. This chain connects TRBV9 to TRBJ1-2, with D unresolved. V was pared by 0 bases and J by 2 bases, with 14 bases between. CDR3 length: 16 amino acids. Germline loops: CDR1 SGDLS, CDR2 YYNGEE.

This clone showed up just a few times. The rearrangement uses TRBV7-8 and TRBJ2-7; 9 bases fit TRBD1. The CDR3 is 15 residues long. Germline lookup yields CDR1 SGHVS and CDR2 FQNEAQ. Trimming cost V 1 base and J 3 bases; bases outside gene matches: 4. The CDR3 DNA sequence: TGTGCCAGCAGCTTAGGGACAGGGGTGATCTACGAGCAGTACTTC. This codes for CASSLGTGVIYEQYF.

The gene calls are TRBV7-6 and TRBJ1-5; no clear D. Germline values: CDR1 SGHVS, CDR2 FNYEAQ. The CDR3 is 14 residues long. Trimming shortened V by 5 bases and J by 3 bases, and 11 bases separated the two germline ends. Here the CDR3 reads CASSHGYDNQPQHF. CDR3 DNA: TGTGCCAGCAGCCACGGGTACGACAATCAGCCCCAGCATTTT. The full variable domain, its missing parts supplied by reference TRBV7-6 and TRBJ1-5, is GAGVSQSPRYKVTKRGQDVALRCDPISGHVSLYWYRQALGQGPEFLTYFNYEAQQDKSGLPNDRFSAERPEGSISTLTIQRTEQRDSAMYRCASSHGYDNQPQHFGDGTRLSIL.

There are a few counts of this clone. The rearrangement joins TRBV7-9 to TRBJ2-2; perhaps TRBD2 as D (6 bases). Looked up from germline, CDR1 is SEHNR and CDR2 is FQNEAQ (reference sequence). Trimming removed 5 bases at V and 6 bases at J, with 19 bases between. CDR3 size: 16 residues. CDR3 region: CASSAGGGPGSGELFF. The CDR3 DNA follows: TGTGCCAGCAGCGCCGGCGGAGGGCCCGGCTCCGGGGAGCTGTTTTTT.

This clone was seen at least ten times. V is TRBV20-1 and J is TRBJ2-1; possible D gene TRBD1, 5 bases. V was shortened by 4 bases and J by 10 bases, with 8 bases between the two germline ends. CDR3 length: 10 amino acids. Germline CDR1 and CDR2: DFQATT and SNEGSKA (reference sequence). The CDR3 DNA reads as TGCAGTGCTACCAGACAGGAGCAGTTCTTC. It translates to CSATRQEQFF.

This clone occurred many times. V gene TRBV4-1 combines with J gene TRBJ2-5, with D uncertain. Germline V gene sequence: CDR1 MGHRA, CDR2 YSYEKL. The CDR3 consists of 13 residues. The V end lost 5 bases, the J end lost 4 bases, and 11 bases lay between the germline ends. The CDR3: CASSARLRETQYF. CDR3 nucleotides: TGCGCCAGCAGCGCGCGATTACGAGAGACCCAGTACTTC.

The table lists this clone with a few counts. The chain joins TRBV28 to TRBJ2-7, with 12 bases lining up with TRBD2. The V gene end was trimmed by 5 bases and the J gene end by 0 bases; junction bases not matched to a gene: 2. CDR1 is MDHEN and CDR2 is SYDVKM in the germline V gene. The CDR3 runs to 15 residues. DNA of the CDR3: TGTGCCAGCAGTCGGACTAGCGGGGACTCCTACGAGCAGTACTTC. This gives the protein CASSRTSGDSYEQYF. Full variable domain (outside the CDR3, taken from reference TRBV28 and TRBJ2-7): DVKVTQSSRYLVKRTGEKVFLECVQDMDHENMFWYRQDPGLGLRLIYFSYDVKMKEKGDIPEGYSVSREKKERFSLILESASTNQTSMYLCASSRTSGDSYEQYFGPGTRLTVT.

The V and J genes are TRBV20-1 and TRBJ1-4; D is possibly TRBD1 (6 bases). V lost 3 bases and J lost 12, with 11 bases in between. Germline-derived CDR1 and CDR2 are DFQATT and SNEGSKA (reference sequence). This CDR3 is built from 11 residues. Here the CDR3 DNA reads TGCAGTGCTAGCGGGGGGCTGGAACTGTTTTTT. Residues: CSASGGLELFF.

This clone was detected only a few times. Here the CDR3 DNA reads TGTGCCAGCAGCGCGGGACAGGCGTATGGCTACACCTTC. This translates into CASSAGQAYGYTF. The chain combines TRBV5-4 with TRBJ1-2; 8 bases are a match to TRBD1. The V segment lost 4 bases and the J segment 5 bases; nucleotides outside the gene matches: 4. This CDR3 is built from 13 residues. The germline gives CDR1 SGHNT, CDR2 YYREEE (reference sequence). The variable domain in full, completed from reference TRBV5-4 and TRBJ1-2, reads ETGVTQSPTHLIKTRGQQVTLRCSSQSGHNTVSWYQQALGQGPQFIFQYYREEENGRGNFPPRFSGLQFPNYSSELNVNALELDDSALYLCASSAGQAYGYTFGSGTRLTVV.

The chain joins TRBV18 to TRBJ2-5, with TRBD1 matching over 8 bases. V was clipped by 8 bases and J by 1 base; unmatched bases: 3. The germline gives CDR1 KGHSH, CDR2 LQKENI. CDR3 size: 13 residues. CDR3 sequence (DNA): TGTGCCAGCAGCAGGGGGCTCCAAGAGACCCAGTACTTC. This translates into CASSRGLQETQYF.

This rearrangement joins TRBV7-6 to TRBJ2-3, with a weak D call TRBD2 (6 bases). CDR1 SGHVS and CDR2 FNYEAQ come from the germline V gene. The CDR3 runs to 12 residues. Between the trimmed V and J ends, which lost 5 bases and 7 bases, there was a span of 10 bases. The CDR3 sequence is CASSPGGYTQYF. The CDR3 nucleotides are TGTGCCAGCAGCCCCGGGGGATATACGCAGTATTTT.

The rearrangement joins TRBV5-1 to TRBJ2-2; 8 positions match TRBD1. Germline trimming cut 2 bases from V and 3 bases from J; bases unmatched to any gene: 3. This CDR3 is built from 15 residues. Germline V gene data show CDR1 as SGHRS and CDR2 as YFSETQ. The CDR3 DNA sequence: TGCGCCAGCAGCTTTGGGACAGGTTACACCGGGGAGCTGTTTTTT. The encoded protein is CASSFGTGYTGELFF.

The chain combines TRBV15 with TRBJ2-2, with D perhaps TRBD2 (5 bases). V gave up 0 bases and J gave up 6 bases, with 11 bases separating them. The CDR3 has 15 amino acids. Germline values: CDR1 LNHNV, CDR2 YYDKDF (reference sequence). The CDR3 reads CATSRDSGAAGELFF. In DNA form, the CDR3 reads TGTGCCACCAGCAGAGACAGCGGCGCCGCCGGGGAGCTGTTTTTT.